The 9 T cell receptor beta chains reported below all come from one sample, sequenced in a study of T cell clusters in autoimmune cytopenias. One tube held mixed TRB-A and TRB-B primer pools for touch-down PCR. TCRdb re-called the multiplex PCR reads, yielding one record per CDR3 amino acid sequence without DNA. The listing contains more than 7,000 distinct CDR3 sequences. TRB was amplified from approximately 230 ng of peripheral blood genomic DNA per sample. Input material: peripheral blood. These receptors all come from a human donor with an autoimmune cytopenia or autoimmune hepatitis (not recorded which).

According to its frequency, this clonotype is medium-sized. The chain is built from TRBV18 and TRBJ2-7. The CDR3 runs 14 residues. Germline-derived CDR1 and CDR2 are KGHSH and LQKENI. CDR3: CASSPRIVSREQYF.

The rearrangement joins TRBV6-6 to TRBJ1-3. This CDR3 spans 11 amino acids. The germline V gene encodes CDR1 MNHNY and CDR2 SVGAGI (reference sequence). The CDR3 is CASRTGNTIYF.

This clonotype is deemed medium-sized by its frequency. V usage is TRBV30 and J usage is TRBJ1-6. CDR1 is GTSNPN, CDR2 SVGIG, per germline (reference sequence). There are 16 residues in the CDR3. CDR3 sequence reads: CAWSVPPRAGSSPLHF.

V and J are TRBV12-3 or TRBV12-4 and TRBJ2-7. CDR3 size: 13 residues. The CDR3 sequence is CASSSTGVYEQYF.

The chain recombines TRBV7-9 with TRBJ2-7; without DNA, the TCRdb call of TRBD1 cannot be checked. The CDR3 contains 15 residues. Germline CDR1 reads SEHNR; CDR2 reads FQNEAQ (reference sequence). CDR3 in amino acids: CASSRGQGLGSEQYF. The variable domain in full, with the rest retrieved from reference TRBV7-9 and TRBJ2-7, is DTGVSQNPRHKITKRGQNVTFRCDPISEHNRLYWYRQTLGQGPEFLTYFQNEAQLEKSRLLSDRFSAERPKGSFSTLEIQRTEQGDSAMYLCASSRGQGLGSEQYFGPGTRLTVT.

This rearrangement joins TRBV19 to TRBJ2-4; the TCRdb call, TRBD1, lacks DNA for checking. The germline V gene has CDR1 LNHDA and CDR2 SQIVND (reference sequence). This CDR3 contains 18 residues. The CDR3 loop reads CASSKGQTSQLAKNIQYF.

This clonotype shows up as medium-sized by frequency. J is TRBJ2-7 and V is TRBV6-5; as DNA is missing, the TRBD2 call by TCRdb cannot be tested. The CDR3 length is 14 residues. Germline V gene sequence: CDR1 MNHEY, CDR2 SVGAGI. This chain's CDR3 is CASRTSGSTHEQYF.

The rearrangement joins TRBV20-1 to TRBJ1-5. The CDR3 runs to 15 residues. Looked up from germline, CDR1 is DFQATT and CDR2 is SNEGSKA (reference sequence). This CDR3 reads CSARDYLLNNQPQHF.

V and J are TRBV20-1 and TRBJ1-2; the D call of TRBD1 rests on TCRdb alone, since no DNA is present to check it. This CDR3 contains 14 residues. CDR1 DFQATT and CDR2 SNEGSKA come from the germline V gene (reference sequence). The CDR3 sequence is CSAPTRDTIYGYTF.